One sample yielded the 12 T cell receptor beta chains listed below, sequenced in a study of regulatory T cells in long-lasting Graves disease. Time point of the sample: newly diagnosed GD, antithyroid drugs for less than 3 months. RNA from PBMCs was the source of the TCR library. TCR beta libraries were built with iRepertoire HTBI primers and Arm-PCR of CDR3 regions. In TCRdb, the multiplex PCR reads were re-called with MiXCR into one record per CDR3 protein. The table lists hundreds of thousands of distinct CDR3 sequences, roughly 15% of them singletons, with 18% in the top ten. The same data also went into a second study, on T cells in Graves' hyperthyroidism and ophthalmopathy.

The specimen was peripheral blood mononuclear cells (PBMCs), collected at new diagnosis, from a patient treated with antithyroid drugs. These receptor sequences come from a woman in her twenties or thirties with Graves disease.

This clonotype was recorded at least ten times. The chain combines TRBV7-2 with TRBJ1-5; perhaps TRBD1 as D (5 bases). The CDR3 sequence is 16 residues long. With 2 bases removed from V and 2 bases from J, the gap between germline ends came to 13 bases. CDR1 is SGHTA, CDR2 FQGNSA, per germline. The CDR3 sequence: CASSLTPGSGNQPQHF. The CDR3 region has the DNA TGTGCCAGCAGCTTAACCCCAGGGTCGGGCAATCAGCCCCAGCATTTT.

V is TRBV7-3 and J is TRBJ2-7, with 10 bases lining up with TRBD2. This CDR3 is 16 amino acids long. After removal of 6 bases from V and 4 bases from J, the junction contained 12 bases not matched to a gene. The V gene's germline CDR1 is SGHTA and CDR2 FQGTGA. In nucleotides, the CDR3 is TGTGCCAGCAGTTTACAGGCTAGCGGGAGACTATACGAGCAGTACTTC. This codes for CASSLQASGRLYEQYF.

This chain joins TRBV30 and TRBJ1-3; perhaps TRBD1 as D (5 bases). The V gene's germline CDR1 is GTSNPN and CDR2 SVGIG (reference sequence). Trimming removed 7 bases from V and 0 bases from J, with 22 bases in between. The CDR3 has 17 amino acids. Written as DNA, the CDR3 is TGTGCCTCCCCCAAAGGGAGTACTGGGGGCTCTGGAAACACCATATATTTT. It codes for CASPKGSTGGSGNTIYF. Together with reference TRBV30 and TRBJ1-3, the CDR3 gives the full variable domain: SQTIHQWPATLVQPVGSPLSLECTVEGTSNPNLYWYRQAAGRGLQLLFYSVGIGQISSEVPQNLSASRPQDRQFILSSKKLLLSDSGFYLCASPKGSTGGSGNTIYFGEGSWLTVV.

This chain links TRBV6-4 with TRBJ1-1; D unresolved. Germline V gene data show CDR1 as MRHNA and CDR2 as SNTAGT. V lost 5 bases and J 0 bases, leaving 7 bases between the germline ends. The length of the CDR3 is 13 residues. The CDR3 spells CASSKELNTEAFF. The DNA for the CDR3 is TGTGCCAGCAGTAAGGAGTTGAACACTGAAGCTTTCTTT.

The V gene is TRBV19, the J gene TRBJ2-1; 13 bases fit TRBD2. Germline CDR1 reads LNHDA; CDR2 reads SQIVND (reference sequence). This CDR3 contains 15 residues. The V segment lost 5 bases and the J segment 6 bases; nucleotides outside the gene matches: 4. The CDR3 spells CASSRTSGRSNEQFF. CDR3 nucleotide sequence: TGTGCCAGTAGTCGGACTAGCGGGAGAAGCAATGAGCAGTTCTTC. Combining the CDR3 with reference TRBV19 and TRBJ2-1 gives the whole variable domain DGGITQSPKYLFRKEGQNVTLSCEQNLNHDAMYWYRQDPGQGLRLIYYSQIVNDFQKGDIAEGYSVSREKKESFPLTVTSAQKNPTAFYLCASSRTSGRSNEQFFGPGTRLTVL.

This clonotype was recorded many times. The rearrangement links TRBV7-9 to TRBJ1-4; 7 bases line up with TRBD1. The junction had 6 bases not matched to a gene; V was cut back by 5 bases and J by 0 bases. The CDR3 is 16 amino acids. Germline CDR1 reads SEHNR; CDR2 reads FQNEAQ (reference sequence). The CDR3 DNA is TGTGCCAGCAGCGACAAGGGGGCAGCAACTAATGAAAAACTGTTTTTT. It is translated as CASSDKGAATNEKLFF.

This clonotype has a count of ten or more. The rearrangement joins TRBV28 to TRBJ1-4; TRBD1 aligns across 8 bases. Trimming removed 2 bases from V and 8 bases from J; junction bases left unmatched: 7. CDR1 MDHEN and CDR2 SYDVKM come from the germline V gene. The CDR3 is 15 amino acids. CDR3 nucleotides: TGTGCCAGCAGTTTACCCCAGGGGGCCCGGGAAAAACTGTTTTTT. It codes for CASSLPQGAREKLFF. Full variable domain (outside the CDR3, taken from reference TRBV28 and TRBJ1-4): DVKVTQSSRYLVKRTGEKVFLECVQDMDHENMFWYRQDPGLGLRLIYFSYDVKMKEKGDIPEGYSVSREKKERFSLILESASTNQTSMYLCASSLPQGAREKLFFGSGTQLSVL.

The chain combines TRBV28 with TRBJ2-7, with D perhaps matching TRBD1 or TRBD2 (6 bases each). The V gene lost 6 bases and the J gene lost 4 bases, with 13 bases spanning the gap. The V gene's germline CDR1 is MDHEN and CDR2 SYDVKM. The CDR3 spans 13 residues. CDR3 protein: CASREGGIYEQYF. The DNA of the CDR3 is TGTGCCAGCAGGGAGGGGGGAATATACGAGCAGTACTTC.

This clonotype was detected a few times. This chain links TRBV6-1 with TRBJ2-1, with D perhaps TRBD2 (6 bases). The CDR3 contains 11 residues. Germline V lookup: CDR1 MNHNS, CDR2 SASEGT. Trimming removed 4 bases from V and 16 bases from J, with 14 bases in between. CDR3 coding DNA: TGTGCCAGCAGTGCCGGGACTCAGACATTCTTC. Protein sequence: CASSAGTQTFF.

This clonotype was picked up a small number of times. V gene TRBV5-1 combines with J gene TRBJ1-4, with D perhaps TRBD1 (6 bases). V was clipped by 4 bases and J by 3 bases, with 16 bases between them. Germline-derived CDR1 and CDR2 are SGHRS and YFSETQ. The CDR3 is 16 residues long. The CDR3 region is CASSPGGARANEKLFF. The CDR3 DNA sequence: TGCGCCAGCAGCCCCGGGGGGGCGAGGGCTAATGAAAAACTGTTTTTT.

In its sample, this clonotype was seen many times. The chain links TRBV28 to TRBJ1-6; a weak D match, TRBD1 (5 bases). Trimming pared 6 bases from V and 7 bases from J, leaving 16 bases between. Germline V gives CDR1 MDHEN, CDR2 SYDVKM. The CDR3 has 15 residues. This chain's CDR3 is CASSPPGRVNSPLHF. Here the CDR3 DNA reads TGTGCCAGCAGCCCTCCGGGACGAGTGAATTCACCCCTCCACTTT.

This clonotype appeared a few times. The chain joins TRBV15 to TRBJ2-7; 8 positions agree with TRBD2. After removal of 1 base from V and 3 bases from J, the junction contained 2 bases not matched to a gene. The CDR3 has 14 amino acids. Germline V lookup: CDR1 LNHNV, CDR2 YYDKDF (reference sequence). CDR3 sequence: CATSRAGLVYEQYF. CDR3 coding DNA: TGTGCCACCAGCAGAGCGGGACTAGTCTACGAGCAGTACTTC.